This is a list of T cell receptor beta chains from one sample in a study of T cell responses to AZD1222 COVID-19 vaccine. Clones were sequenced by immunoSEQ multiplex PCR, and TCRdb holds only the in-frame ones, with some missing. The sample carries about 260,000 clones, roughly 93% recorded once. The specimen was peripheral blood, collected on day 0 of AZD1222 vaccination. The receptors originated from an adult in good health. The CDR3 runs from the conserved cysteine through the conserved F or W. D genes are given only for firm matches.

J gene,D gene,V gene,CDR3 DNA,CDR3 protein
TRBJ2-3,NA,TRBV6-2/TRBV6-3,TGTGCCAGCAGTTACTCGATGGGGGATACGCAGTATTTT,CASSYSMGDTQYF
TRBJ2-3,TRBD2,TRBV28,TGTGCCAGCAGAAGAGCGGGAAGGACAGATACGCAGTATTTT,CASRRAGRTDTQYF
TRBJ1-4,NA,TRBV2,TGTGCCAGCAGTCGACAGCGAGAACTGTTTTTT,CASSRQRELFF
TRBJ2-5,TRBD2,TRBV9,TGTGCCAGCAGCGGGGGGACTACACAAGAGACCCAGTACTTC,CASSGGTTQETQYF
TRBJ1-4,TRBD1,TRBV7-2,TGTGCCAGCAGCTTCTCGGGACAGGGAGATGAAAAACTGTTTTTT,CASSFSGQGDEKLFF
TRBJ2-3,NA,TRBV5-1,TGCGCCAGCAGCTTGGACAGCCGCACAGATACGCAGTATTTT,CASSLDSRTDTQYF
TRBJ2-2,NA,TRBV18,TGTGCCAGCTCACCAGGGGTGACCGGGGAGCTGTTTTTT,CASSPGVTGELFF
TRBJ2-1,TRBD2,TRBV6-2/TRBV6-3,TGTGCCAGCAGTTACGTACTAGCGGGAGGGCTTTCTTACAATGAGCAGTTCTTC,CASSYVLAGGLSYNEQFF
TRBJ2-5,NA,TRBV9,TGTGCCAGCAGCGTAGGTAGTCGTCAAGAGACCCAGTACTTC,CASSVGSRQETQYF
TRBJ2-1,TRBD2,TRBV7-8,TGTGCCAGCAGCCGGACCTCAGGACTAGCGGGGGAGGTGCAGTTCTTC,CASSRTSGLAGEVQFF
TRBJ2-7,TRBD2,TRBV11-1,TGTGCCAGCAGCCCCGGGACTAGCGGCCTCCCCTACGAGCAGTACTTC,CASSPGTSGLPYEQYF
TRBJ2-1,TRBD1,TRBV6-5,TGTGCCAGCAGCCGAGGGACAGGAAGCTACAATGAGCAGTTCTTC,CASSRGTGSYNEQFF
TRBJ1-2,NA,TRBV3-1/TRBV3-2,TGTGCCAGCAGCCAAGGGTTTGGCTACACCTTC,CASSQGFGYTF
TRBJ1-6,TRBD1,TRBV11-1,TGTGCCAGCAGCTCCACGCAGGGGGGCAATTCACCCCTCCACTTT,CASSSTQGGNSPLHF
TRBJ2-1,TRBD2,TRBV29-1,TGCAGCGTTGTTAAGGGGACTAGCGGGAGCAATGAGCAGTTCTTC,CSVVKGTSGSNEQFF
TRBJ2-5,TRBD2,TRBV4-1,TGCGCCAGCAGCCAAGGCGGCGGGGGAGAGACCCAGTACTTC,CASSQGGGGETQYF
TRBJ2-7,TRBD2,TRBV14,TGTGCCAGCAGCCCACCCCCGGGACTAGCGGGAGGGTACGAGCAGTACTTC,CASSPPPGLAGGYEQYF
TRBJ2-2,NA,TRBV10-2,TGCGCCAGCAGTGAGTCTGTGGGGGAGCTGTTTTTT,CASSESVGELFF
TRBJ2-7,TRBD2,TRBV3-1/TRBV3-2,TGTGCCAGCAGCCAGGTAGCGGGAGTTGGTGAGCAGTACTTC,CASSQVAGVGEQYF
TRBJ1-2,NA,TRBV7-2,TGTGCCAGCAGCTTAGTGGCGCGAAGCTATGGCTACACCTTC,CASSLVARSYGYTF
TRBJ2-7,NA,TRBV7-8,TGTGCCAGCAGCCTCTCAGGGTACGAGCAGTACTTC,CASSLSGYEQYF
TRBJ1-2,TRBD1,TRBV18,TGTGCCAGCTCACTTACTCCGACCTTGACAGGGACCTATGGCTACACCTTC,CASSLTPTLTGTYGYTF
TRBJ2-7,TRBD1,TRBV9,TGTGCCAGCAGCCTCGGGGACAGGAACTACGAGCAGTACTTC,CASSLGDRNYEQYF
TRBJ1-2,TRBD1,TRBV7-8,TGTGCCAGCAGCTTAGACAGGGGAACCTATGGCTACACCTTC,CASSLDRGTYGYTF
TRBJ2-5,NA,TRBV27,TGTGCCAGCAGTTTTCGGGCCCAAGAGACCCAGTACTTC,CASSFRAQETQYF
TRBJ1-2,NA,TRBV2,TGTGCCAGCAGCCAGGTGAACTATGGCTACACCTTC,CASSQVNYGYTF
TRBJ2-7,TRBD2,TRBV7-9,TGTGCCAGCAGCTACGGGGGGAGTAGAGTGGTCGAGCAGTACTTC,CASSYGGSRVVEQYF